The next 28 T cell receptor beta chains were all read from a single sample in a study of cytomegalovirus exposure and HLA in healthy donors (dated by TCRdb to about 2017). The protocol used for the library was the immunoSEQ multiplex PCR assay. The multiplex PCR relied on a mix of 60 forward primers for TCR Vbeta segments and 13 reverse primers for TCR Jbeta segments. TCRdb obtained this table from immuneACCESS and retained in-frame rearrangements with V and J assigned. These tables miss some clones; where compared with another copy, unresolved V genes account for less than half of the shortfall, and the remainder is unexplained. This sample holds 150,000 to 200,000 clones; about 70% were observed only once. Jointly, the top ten make up 1.5% to 2% of the sample. The sequencing sample was made of PBMCs. These receptors were taken from a woman in her thirties in good health and CMV-seronegative.

This chain joins TRBV2 and TRBJ2-7, with D possibly matching TRBD2 (6 bases). V lost 6 bases, J lost 3 bases, and 15 bases lay in between. The CDR3 totals 14 residues. CDR1 and CDR2 (germline): SNHLY, FYNNEI. The CDR3 region is CASRQGRGNYEQYF. The CDR3 nucleotides read TGTGCCAGCAGGCAAGGACGGGGGAACTACGAGCAGTACTTC.

The V gene is TRBV7-7, the J gene TRBJ2-7, with D possibly being TRBD2 (6 bases). This CDR3 comprises 13 residues. Per germline, CDR1 SSHAT and CDR2 FNYEAQ (reference sequence). V was cut by 3 bases and J by 4 bases, with 10 bases left in between. In nucleotides, the CDR3 is TGTGCCAGCAGCTTGTCCGGGGGTTACGAGCAGTACTTC. The encoded protein is CASSLSGGYEQYF.

The chain carries TRBV7-8 and TRBJ2-2, with D possibly TRBD2 on 6 matching bases. There are 17 residues in the CDR3. The V gene's germline CDR1 is SGHVS and CDR2 FQNEAQ. Between the trimmed V and J ends, which lost 4 bases and 0 bases, there was a span of 15 bases. The CDR3 sequence: CASSSKTGLTNTGELFF. The DNA of the CDR3 is TGTGCCAGCAGCTCGAAAACGGGACTGACGAACACCGGGGAGCTGTTTTTT.

This chain joins TRBV9 and TRBJ2-2; D perhaps matches TRBD1 (6 bases). CDR3 size: 17 residues. Trimming removed 0 bases at V and 1 base at J, with 13 bases between. Germline V gives CDR1 SGDLS, CDR2 YYNGEE. The CDR3 reads CASSVAYWGQNTGELFF. The CDR3 DNA sequence: TGTGCCAGCAGCGTAGCCTATTGGGGGCAGAACACCGGGGAGCTGTTTTTT.

The count of this clone is one. V is TRBV15 and J is TRBJ2-1, with D maybe TRBD2 (6 bases). Trimming took 1 base from V and 4 from J, leaving 17 bases between them. There are 17 residues in the CDR3. CDR1 and CDR2 from the germline V gene are LNHNV and YYDKDF (reference sequence). The CDR3 protein is CATSRGRIAAFYNEQFF. The CDR3 region has the DNA TGTGCCACCAGCAGAGGCAGAATAGCGGCCTTTTACAATGAGCAGTTCTTC.

This chain links TRBV27 with TRBJ2-5; D remains ambiguous. This CDR3 has 15 amino acids. Germline V gene lookup returns CDR1 MNHEY and CDR2 SMNVEV (reference sequence). V lost 4 bases to trimming and J lost 4 bases, with 16 bases between them. The CDR3 protein is CASSYNSRIAETQYF. CDR3 nucleotide sequence: TGTGCCAGCAGTTATAACAGTAGGATCGCAGAGACCCAGTACTTC.

This clone was recorded only once. This chain connects TRBV5-1 to TRBJ2-1; no clear D gene. This CDR3 has 17 amino acids. CDR1 SGHRS and CDR2 YFSETQ come from the germline V gene. Trimming took off 0 bases at V and 2 bases at J, with 15 bases between the two ends. The CDR3 is CASSLARGLETYNEQFF. For the CDR3, the DNA is TGCGCCAGCAGCTTGGCCCGAGGTCTAGAGACCTACAATGAGCAGTTCTTC.

CDR3 sequence: CASSLGGQRFGEQYF. Written as DNA, the CDR3 is TGTGCCAGCAGCTTAGGGGGACAGAGGTTCGGCGAGCAGTACTTC. The chain uses TRBV7-2 and TRBJ2-7, with 7 bases aligning to TRBD1. CDR1 and CDR2 from the germline V gene are SGHTA and FQGNSA. The CDR3 runs to 15 residues. The ends lost 1 base at V and 6 bases at J; junction bases unmatched: 9.

This chain's CDR3 is CASSSVLGMEKLFF. Written as DNA, the CDR3 is TGTGCCAGCAGTTCCGTTTTGGGCATGGAAAAACTGTTTTTT. The gene calls are TRBV27 and TRBJ1-4; D ambiguous. There are 14 residues in the CDR3. V was clipped by 4 bases and J by 8 bases, with 14 bases between them. Germline CDR1 MNHEY, CDR2 SMNVEV (reference sequence). Complete variable domain (other parts from reference TRBV27 and TRBJ1-4): EAQVTQNPRYLITVTGKKLTVTCSQNMNHEYMSWYRQDPGLGLRQIYYSMNVEVTDKGDVPEGYKVSRKEKRNFPLILESPSPNQTSLYFCASSSVLGMEKLFFGSGTQLSVL.

The chain links TRBV6-1 to TRBJ1-3, with a tentative D call TRBD1 (5 bases). The CDR3 runs 15 residues. Germline CDR1 is MNHNS and CDR2 is SASEGT. V lost 5 bases to trimming and J lost 0 bases, with 11 bases between them. CDR3 DNA sequence: TGTGCCAGCAGTTCGACAGACACCTCTGGAAACACCATATATTTT. This gives the protein CASSSTDTSGNTIYF.

This rearrangement joins TRBV11-2 to TRBJ2-1, with 7 bases fitting TRBD1. This CDR3 spans 15 amino acids. Losses at the gene ends were 1 base for V and 6 bases for J; bases not matched to a gene: 6. Germline lookup yields CDR1 SGHAT and CDR2 FQNNGV. Written as DNA, the CDR3 is TGTGCCAGCAGCTTAGCCGACAGGGCGGGCAATGAGCAGTTCTTC. Its protein product is CASSLADRAGNEQFF.

This clone showed up just a few times. This chain joins TRBV6-1 and TRBJ2-2; 8 bases are a match to TRBD2. Germline-derived CDR1 and CDR2 are MNHNS and SASEGT. This CDR3 spans 14 amino acids. The V gene end was trimmed by 10 bases and the J gene end by 3 bases; junction bases not matched to a gene: 7. CDR3 loop: CATERGSDTGELFF. CDR3 coding DNA: TGTGCCACAGAGCGGGGGAGCGACACCGGGGAGCTGTTTTTT.

This clone occurred once. The chain carries TRBV7-9 and TRBJ2-5, with D unresolved. Germline-derived CDR1 and CDR2 are SEHNR and FQNEAQ (reference sequence). The V and J ends lost 5 bases and 3 bases respectively, with 16 bases between them. The CDR3 totals 15 residues. CDR3 DNA sequence: TGTGCCAGCAGCACCCGGTCGGCGGCCGAAGAGACCCAGTACTTC. Its protein product is CASSTRSAAEETQYF. The variable domain in full, completed from reference TRBV7-9 and TRBJ2-5, reads DTGVSQNPRHKITKRGQNVTFRCDPISEHNRLYWYRQTLGQGPEFLTYFQNEAQLEKSRLLSDRFSAERPKGSFSTLEIQRTEQGDSAMYLCASSTRSAAEETQYFGPGTRLLVL.

This chain joins TRBV5-4 and TRBJ1-1, with D unresolved. V was trimmed by 5 bases and J by 0 bases, leaving 14 bases between them. The germline V gene encodes CDR1 SGHNT and CDR2 YYREEE (reference sequence). The CDR3 totals 15 residues. CDR3 DNA sequence: TGTGCCAGCAGATCAGCGCAGAAAATGAACACTGAAGCTTTCTTT. Amino acid sequence: CASRSAQKMNTEAFF.

This rearrangement joins TRBV9 to TRBJ2-1; 11 bases line up with TRBD2. With 0 bases clipped from V and 7 bases from J, the junction kept 0 bases outside the gene matches. The CDR3 extends over 14 amino acids. Germline CDR1 and CDR2: SGDLS and YYNGEE. For the CDR3, the DNA is TGTGCCAGCAGCGTAGGGACTAGCGGGAATGAGCAGTTCTTC. Protein product: CASSVGTSGNEQFF.

The chain uses TRBV11-1 and TRBJ2-7; 9 positions match TRBD1. Per the germline V gene, CDR1 is SGHAT and CDR2 is FQDESV (reference sequence). This CDR3 has 15 residues. V lost 5 bases to trimming and J lost 5 bases; unmatched junction nucleotides: 10. The CDR3: CASSPKDRGRDEQYF. The DNA of the CDR3 is TGTGCCAGCAGCCCTAAGGACAGGGGTCGGGACGAGCAGTACTTC.

The chain is built from TRBV6-1 and TRBJ1-5; TRBD1 agrees at 12 bases. CDR1 is MNHNS, CDR2 SASEGT, per germline. This CDR3 is built from 15 residues. The J segment lost 6 bases and the V segment lost 6 bases, leaving 6 bases of the junction unmatched. CDR3 coding DNA: TGTGCCAGCAGACCCGGGACAGGGGGCTTTCAGCCCCAGCATTTT. This sequence encodes CASRPGTGGFQPQHF.

J is TRBJ2-7 and V is TRBV7-9; D unresolved. In germline, CDR1 is SEHNR, CDR2 FQNEAQ (reference sequence). The length of the CDR3 is 13 residues. Trimming removed 1 base from V and 4 bases from J, with 8 bases in between. CDR3 region: CASSLDQAYEQYF. CDR3 bases: TGTGCCAGCAGCTTAGATCAGGCTTACGAGCAGTACTTC.

The genes are TRBV4-2 and TRBJ1-5, with D possibly matching TRBD1 (5 bases). The V and J ends lost 1 base and 4 bases respectively, with 11 bases between them. Germline assignment: CDR1 LGHNA and CDR2 YNFKEQ. The CDR3 covers 15 residues. The CDR3 spells CASSQVGSGNQPQHF. In DNA, the CDR3 is TGTGCCAGCAGCCAAGTTGGATCAGGGAATCAGCCCCAGCATTTT.

This clone was recorded many times. The chain is built from TRBV18 and TRBJ1-4; no firm D call. The V and J ends lost 5 bases and 8 bases respectively, with 12 bases between them. Germline CDR1 KGHSH, CDR2 LQKENI. The CDR3 length is 13 residues. The CDR3 DNA reads as TGTGCCAGCTCAGCGGGAGCCGGGGAAAAACTGTTTTTT. This encodes CASSAGAGEKLFF.

This chain uses TRBV5-1 with TRBJ1-6; TRBD1 matches at 8 bases. Germline CDR1 and CDR2: SGHRS and YFSETQ. Trimming took 4 bases from V and 9 from J; bases not matched to a gene: 9. This CDR3 spans 15 amino acids. In DNA form, the CDR3 reads TGCGCCAGCAGCCCCGGACAGGGCTCCCGTTCACCCCTCCACTTT. It encodes CASSPGQGSRSPLHF.

The rearrangement uses TRBV9 and TRBJ2-1; 8 bases map to TRBD2. CDR1 is SGDLS and CDR2 is YYNGEE in the germline V gene. V shed 4 bases and J 6 bases; nucleotides not matched to a gene: 6. This CDR3 has 14 amino acids. The CDR3 DNA reads TGTGCCAGCAGCCGCAAACTAGCGGCCAATGAGCAGTTCTTC. Encoded protein: CASSRKLAANEQFF.

Notes on this clone: A junction end diverges from the germline sequence, so it may reflect a read error. V gene TRBV5-8 combines with J gene TRBJ1-2; no firm D call. Germline-derived CDR1 and CDR2 are SGHTS and YDEGEE. The CDR3 extends over 13 amino acids. Here the CDR3 DNA reads TGTGCCAGCAGCTTGTTAAATAACTATGGTTACACCTTC. Translated, it gives CASSLLNNYGYTF.

The chain is built from TRBV6-5 and TRBJ2-7, with D perhaps matching TRBD2 (7 bases). The germline V gene encodes CDR1 MNHEY and CDR2 SVGAGI. The CDR3 is made up of 15 amino acids. Trimming shortened V by 6 bases and J by 1 base, and 16 bases separated the two germline ends. CDR3 coding DNA: TGTGCCAGCAGCCCCGAGGGGGGGAGATCCTACGAGCAGTACTTC. It encodes CASSPEGGRSYEQYF.

The CDR3 loop is CASSLERGPFEQYF. CDR3 DNA sequence: TGTGCCAGCAGCTTAGAAAGGGGGCCCTTCGAGCAGTACTTC. The V and J genes are TRBV7-9 and TRBJ2-7; the match to TRBD1 covers 7 bases. The CDR3 covers 14 residues. The junction had 6 bases not matched to a gene; V was cut back by 1 base and J by 6 bases. Germline CDR1 and CDR2: SEHNR and FQNEAQ (reference sequence).

This sequence joins TRBV6-1 and TRBJ1-1; D ambiguous. The ends were cut back, 10 bases at V and 0 bases at J, with 15 bases in the middle. Germline CDR1 reads MNHNS; CDR2 reads SASEGT. CDR3 size: 14 residues. The CDR3 sequence: CATSRDTMNTEAFF. The DNA of the CDR3 is TGTGCCACCTCCCGAGACACCATGAACACTGAAGCTTTCTTT.

This clone has more than one count but fewer than ten. The chain employs TRBV7-2 and TRBJ2-5; 7 bases agree with TRBD2. CDR1 and CDR2 from the germline V gene are SGHTA and FQGNSA. With 4 bases clipped from V and 2 bases from J, the junction kept 7 bases outside the gene matches. The CDR3 sequence is 15 residues long. CDR3 DNA: TGTGCCAGCAGCTCCACCCGACTAGCACAAGAGACCCAGTACTTC. Its translation is CASSSTRLAQETQYF. The full variable domain, in which reference TRBV7-2 and TRBJ2-5 provide the parts outside the CDR3, is GAGVSQSPSNKVTEKGKDVELRCDPISGHTALYWYRQSLGQGLEFLIYFQGNSAPDKSGLPSDRFSAERTGGSVSTLTIQRTQQEDSAVYLCASSSTRLAQETQYFGPGTRLLVL.

V usage is TRBV7-2 and J usage is TRBJ1-1; 8 nucleotides match TRBD1. From germline, CDR1 is SGHTA and CDR2 FQGNSA. The CDR3 spans 13 residues. V lost 8 bases to trimming and J lost 5 bases; unmatched junction nucleotides: 7. CDR3 nucleotide sequence: TGTGCCAGCTTGACAGGGGAGAGGACTGAAGCTTTCTTT. Its protein is CASLTGERTEAFF.